This note documents a single T cell receptor (beta chain) sequence. Germline V lookup: CDR1 SGDLS, CDR2 YYNGEE. The CDR3 loop spans 14 amino acids. The V segment lost 1 base and the J segment 4 bases; nucleotides outside the gene matches: 3. The data stem from a study of blood T cell repertoires in COVID-19. In the original processing: Estimation of nucleated cell counts relied on the amplification of reference gene primers. TCRdb keeps only in-frame clones here, not all; method: immunoSEQ multiplex PCR. V, J and clone size reflect that table, while D and trimming were determined from the DNA. The sample records fewer than 150,000 clones, roughly 80% being singletons.

V usage is TRBV9 and J usage is TRBJ2-7, with 9 positions matching TRBD1. Input material: peripheral blood. This clonotype originated in an elderly woman in a cohort sampled during active or convalescent COVID-19. The CDR3 protein is CASSVLGQGYEQYF. DNA for the CDR3: TGTGCCAGCAGCGTATTAGGACAGGGGTACGAGCAGTACTTC.